This T cell receptor (beta chain) was documented in a study of beta chain features in type 1 diabetes. Whole-study findings and limits: It was among patients, rather than healthy donors, that naive, central memory and Treg TCRB repertoires appeared more similar. Shorter templates might be favored by PCR, and equally so in patients and in controls.

Expressed TCRB transcripts were sequenced after all isolated RNA was converted to cDNA. TCRdb keeps only in-frame clones here, not all; method: immunoSEQ multiplex PCR. The repertoire holds roughly 41,000 clones, with about 52% as singletons. This clone turned up a few times. Its cognate antigen is unknown. This CDR3 has 19 residues. The sequenced sample consisted of central memory CD4+ T cells from blood. The chain joins TRBV12-2 to TRBJ1-3; TRBD1, the D gene given by the table, was not confirmed from the DNA. TRBV12-2 is noted as a pseudogene. This clonotype was sampled from a woman younger than 35 in good health. CDR3 protein: CASHLGPRPGQGPGNTIYF. As DNA, the CDR3 is TGTGCAAGCCACCTTGGCCCCCGCCCGGGACAGGGGCCTGGAAACACCATATATTTT.